Described below is a single T cell receptor (beta chain) sequence and its context. Original data processing: Amplification from reference gene primers served as the basis for estimated nucleated cell counts. The protocol was immunoSEQ multiplex PCR, while the TCRdb copy is restricted to in-frame clones and leaves out a portion. From that table come the V and J calls and clone size; the DNA was used to work out D and trimming. The sample contains roughly 200,000 clones, approximately 80% of which appear only once. Participant age was roughly 18 to 90 years, and participants resided in fewer than 30 US areas. Clinical history as reported by participants underpinned cohort assignment. Either two negative PCRs, clearance, or symptom resolution qualified Cohort 3 donors as recovered. This sample stems from a study of blood T cell repertoires in COVID-19. V was trimmed by 3 bases and J by 7 bases, leaving 7 bases between them. Germline CDR1 and CDR2: SGHAT and FQNNGV. The CDR3 sequence is 12 residues long.

The TCR comes from a man aged 40-55 years who had recovered from COVID-19. The chain uses TRBV11-2 and TRBJ2-1; D unresolved. Sequenced sample: PBMCs or T cells enriched from blood (not recorded which). The CDR3 DNA reads TGTGCCAGCAGCTTCGTCAGAAATGAGCAGTTCTTC. Translating it yields CASSFVRNEQFF.